Included here is one T cell receptor (beta chain) sequence, with context. This record comes from a study of blood T cell repertoires in COVID-19. Method: immunoSEQ multiplex PCR; TCRdb's copy keeps in-frame clones and lacks some. This table holds 290,000 or so clones, around 90% found once. V shed 6 bases and J shed 11 bases, with 13 bases lying between them. The CDR3 extends over 11 amino acids. Germline CDR1 is MDHEN and CDR2 is SYDVKM. This chain connects TRBV28 to TRBJ1-1; a possible D gene is TRBD1 (5 bases). Sequencing was performed on PBMCs or T cells enriched from blood (not recorded which). This TCR was sampled from a woman aged 30 to 39 who had recovered from COVID-19. For the CDR3, the DNA is TGTGCCAGCAGCATTCAGGGTATGGCTTTCTTT. It translates to CASSIQGMAFF.